These 27 T cell receptor beta chains originate from one sample sequenced in a study of blood T cell repertoires in COVID-19. The table came from immunoSEQ multiplex PCR; TCRdb's copy has only in-frame clones and leaves some out. The sample includes roughly 190,000 clones, around 84% of them seen just once. Sample: peripheral blood. All receptors derive from a man aged 30 to 39 with active or convalescent COVID-19.

J is TRBJ2-2 and V is TRBV6-1; the D is unclear. The CDR3 is made up of 14 amino acids. V gave up 2 bases and J gave up 5 bases, with 9 bases separating them. Per the germline V gene, CDR1 is MNHNS and CDR2 is SASEGT. The CDR3 DNA is TGTGCCAGCAGTGAATCAAACTGGACCGGGGAGCTGTTTTTT. Its translation: CASSESNWTGELFF.

The rearrangement joins TRBV5-1 to TRBJ1-3, with TRBD1 as a possible D gene (6 bases). The CDR3 is 18 residues long. Germline V gives CDR1 SGHRS, CDR2 YFSETQ. Trimming cost V 0 bases and J 4 bases, with 20 bases left between them. CDR3: CASSLGASGGAKGNTIYF. Written as DNA, the CDR3 is TGCGCCAGCAGCTTGGGAGCCTCGGGGGGCGCGAAAGGAAACACCATATATTTT.

This rearrangement joins TRBV30 to TRBJ1-1; D uncertain. Trimming left V 5 bases short and J 5 bases short, with 12 bases between. The V gene's germline CDR1 is GTSNPN and CDR2 SVGIG (reference sequence). The CDR3 length is 12 residues. The CDR3 DNA sequence: TGTGCCTGGGAGGACGGGAATACTGAAGCTTTCTTT. Translation: CAWEDGNTEAFF. Full variable domain (rest looked up from reference TRBV30 and TRBJ1-1): SQTIHQWPATLVQPVGSPLSLECTVEGTSNPNLYWYRQAAGRGLQLLFYSVGIGQISSEVPQNLSASRPQDRQFILSSKKLLLSDSGFYLCAWEDGNTEAFFGQGTRLTVV.

CDR3 loop: CASSRTGDNYGYTF. CDR3 bases: TGTGCCAGCAGCCGTACGGGAGATAACTATGGCTACACCTTC. The chain recombines TRBV7-9 with TRBJ1-2; D unresolved. Germline V gene data show CDR1 as SEHNR and CDR2 as FQNEAQ (reference sequence). The CDR3 spans 14 residues. V lost 5 bases, J lost 1 base, and 11 bases lay in between.

The genes are TRBV15 and TRBJ2-7; D uncertain. Germline CDR1 reads LNHNV; CDR2 reads YYDKDF (reference sequence). V was shortened by 8 bases and J by 4 bases, with 21 bases between the two germline ends. The CDR3 length is 15 residues. CDR3 bases: TGTGCCACCCCACCTTTTACGAGCGCTCCGTACGAGCAGTACGTC. This codes for CATPPFTSAPYEQYV.

CDR3 in DNA: TGCGCCAGCAGCCAAATACAGGAACCAGAAGCTTTCTTT. Translating it yields CASSQIQEPEAFF. The rearrangement uses TRBV4-1 and TRBJ1-1; possible D gene TRBD1, 5 bases. This CDR3 is 13 amino acids long. V was trimmed by 2 bases and J by 8 bases, leaving 12 bases between them. Germline loops: CDR1 MGHRA, CDR2 YSYEKL.

V usage is TRBV9 and J usage is TRBJ1-2; the match to TRBD1 covers 10 bases. Looked up from germline, CDR1 is SGDLS and CDR2 is YYNGEE. The CDR3 covers 14 residues. The V segment lost 4 bases and the J segment 8 bases; nucleotides outside the gene matches: 8. CDR3 region: CASSSETGGWGYTF. The CDR3 region has the DNA TGTGCCAGCAGCTCGGAGACAGGGGGCTGGGGCTACACCTTC.

The chain uses TRBV12-3 or TRBV12-4 and TRBJ1-1, with TRBD1 as a possible D gene (6 bases). The V and J ends lost 5 bases and 7 bases respectively, with 11 bases between them. The CDR3 has 12 residues. DNA for the CDR3: TGTGCCAGCAGTCCCCACAGGGATGAAGCTTTCTTT. Encoded protein: CASSPHRDEAFF.

V usage is TRBV6-5 and J usage is TRBJ1-5; TRBD1 matches 9 bases. The CDR3 sequence is 16 residues long. Per germline, CDR1 MNHEY and CDR2 SVGAGI. With V trimmed by 2 bases and J by 1 base, 3 bases remained unmatched. CDR3 DNA sequence: TGTGCCAGCAGTTACACAGGGGGCCCAAGCAATCAGCCCCAGCATTTT. Amino acid sequence: CASSYTGGPSNQPQHF.

This clone was counted many times. This chain joins TRBV15 and TRBJ2-1, with 10 bases matching TRBD2. Germline CDR1 is LNHNV and CDR2 is YYDKDF (reference sequence). CDR3 length equals 15 residues. With V trimmed by 0 bases and J by 9 bases, 5 bases remained unmatched. The CDR3 DNA is TGTGCCACCAGCAGAGACACTAGCGGGAAGAGTGAGCAGTTCTTC. Translation: CATSRDTSGKSEQFF.

The chain employs TRBV11-2 and TRBJ1-4, with D tentatively TRBD1 (6 bases). Trimming removed 5 bases from V and 7 bases from J, with 17 bases in between. This CDR3 spans 15 amino acids. The germline gives CDR1 SGHAT, CDR2 FQNNGV. For the CDR3, the DNA is TGTGCCAGCAGCCGACCAGACATCAGGGGTGAAAAACTGTTTTTT. Protein: CASSRPDIRGEKLFF.

This chain links TRBV2 with TRBJ2-7, with no clear D. V lost 6 bases and J 1 base, leaving 10 bases between the germline ends. This CDR3 is 13 amino acids long. The germline gives CDR1 SNHLY, CDR2 FYNNEI. As DNA, the CDR3 is TGTGCCAGCAGGCCGTTCAGTTCCTACGAGCAGTACTTC. It encodes CASRPFSSYEQYF. Using reference TRBV2 and TRBJ2-7 for the parts outside the CDR3, the full variable domain is EPEVTQTPSHQVTQMGQEVILRCVPISNHLYFYWYRQILGQKVEFLVSFYNNEISEKSEIFDDQFSVERPDGSNFTLKIRSTKLEDSAMYFCASRPFSSYEQYFGPGTRLTVT.

The chain recombines TRBV7-9 with TRBJ2-7; 10 nucleotides agree with TRBD2. There are 18 residues in the CDR3. After removal of 2 bases from V and 6 bases from J, the junction contained 16 bases not matched to a gene. The germline V gene encodes CDR1 SEHNR and CDR2 FQNEAQ (reference sequence). The CDR3 sequence is CASSLKSASGGCMGEQYV. CDR3 DNA sequence: TGTGCCAGCAGCTTAAAGTCGGCTAGCGGGGGCTGCATGGGCGAGCAGTACGTC.

The V call is TRBV5-5, the J call TRBJ1-5; D is ambiguous. CDR3 length: 13 residues. V lost 2 bases to trimming and J lost 9 bases, with 12 bases between them. Germline assignment: CDR1 SGHKS and CDR2 YYEKEE (reference sequence). The CDR3 loop reads CASSFSSSRPQHF. CDR3 DNA sequence: TGTGCCAGCAGCTTTAGCAGTTCCAGGCCCCAGCATTTT.

This clone was counted between two and nine times. The chain joins TRBV4-1 to TRBJ2-2; D perhaps matches TRBD1 (5 bases). The V gene's germline CDR1 is MGHRA and CDR2 YSYEKL. The CDR3 covers 14 residues. V lost 1 base, J lost 9 bases, and 12 bases lay in between. CDR3 residues: CASSQGWGQRELFF. The CDR3 bases are TGCGCCAGCAGCCAAGGGTGGGGCCAGCGGGAGCTGTTTTTT.

This clone occurred many times. The chain employs TRBV5-1 and TRBJ1-2; 8 positions match TRBD1. V lost 5 bases to trimming and J lost 3 bases; unmatched junction nucleotides: 9. The CDR3 length is 15 residues. Germline V gives CDR1 SGHRS, CDR2 YFSETQ. CDR3 loop: CASRPQTGEDYGYTF. As DNA, the CDR3 is TGCGCCAGCAGACCTCAGACAGGGGAGGACTATGGCTACACCTTC.

The V call is TRBV7-8, the J call TRBJ1-4, with D unresolved. V dropped 1 base and J dropped 7 bases, with 16 bases sitting between them. Germline V gene lookup returns CDR1 SGHVS and CDR2 FQNEAQ. The CDR3 contains 16 residues. CDR3 loop: CASSLGSGTTGEKLFF. As DNA, the CDR3 is TGTGCCAGCAGCTTAGGATCTGGCACCACGGGTGAAAAACTGTTTTTT. The whole variable domain, remainder taken from reference TRBV7-8 and TRBJ1-4, is GAGVSQSPRYKVAKRGQDVALRCDPISGHVSLFWYQQALGQGPEFLTYFQNEAQLDKSGLPSDRFFAERPEGSVSTLKIQRTQQEDSAVYLCASSLGSGTTGEKLFFGSGTQLSVL.

Only one count was recorded for this clone. The rearrangement uses TRBV11-1 and TRBJ2-7, with D maybe TRBD2 (5 bases). Deletions cut 1 base from V and 7 bases from J, with 11 bases between. Germline CDR1 SGHAT, CDR2 FQDESV (reference sequence). CDR3 length equals 13 residues. The CDR3 DNA is TGTGCCAGCAGCTTAGGAGCGGTATATGAGCAGTACGTC. It codes for CASSLGAVYEQYV.

The J gene is TRBJ1-5, the V gene TRBV5-1, with D perhaps matching TRBD1 (6 bases). The CDR3 runs 15 residues. Germline CDR1 SGHRS, CDR2 YFSETQ. Deletions cut 3 bases from V and 6 bases from J, with 16 bases between. CDR3 in DNA: TGCGCCAGCAGCTACACCACAGGGATGGGTCAGCCCCAGCATTTT. It specifies CASSYTTGMGQPQHF.

This clone was recorded a few times. V usage is TRBV7-9 and J usage is TRBJ2-3; 10 bases line up with TRBD2. This CDR3 comprises 13 residues. From germline, CDR1 is SEHNR and CDR2 FQNEAQ (reference sequence). V gave up 8 bases and J gave up 2 bases; unmatched junction bases: 1. The CDR3 DNA follows: TGTGCCAGCGGGACTAGCGACACAGATACGCAGTATTTT. Residues: CASGTSDTDTQYF.

The chain combines TRBV7-8 with TRBJ1-1; D unclear. The CDR3 spans 15 residues. Germline lookup yields CDR1 SGHVS and CDR2 FQNEAQ. Trimming pared 3 bases from V and 0 bases from J, leaving 11 bases between. The CDR3 region is CASSFREGLNTEAFF. As DNA, the CDR3 is TGTGCCAGCAGCTTCCGGGAGGGTCTGAACACTGAAGCTTTCTTT.

The chain carries TRBV7-8 and TRBJ1-3; 9 bases fit TRBD1. After removal of 3 bases from V and 3 bases from J, the junction contained 9 bases not matched to a gene. The CDR3 runs to 17 residues. Germline CDR1 is SGHVS and CDR2 is FQNEAQ. Here the CDR3 DNA reads TGTGCCAGCAGCTTGTCTTCGCCGACAGGGGGTGGAAACACCATATATTTT. This codes for CASSLSSPTGGGNTIYF.

The chain uses TRBV9 and TRBJ2-1; 12 nucleotides line up with TRBD2. J gave up 8 bases and V 0 bases, and 3 bases lay outside the gene matches. The CDR3 spans 15 residues. Germline V CDR1 and CDR2: SGDLS, YYNGEE. CDR3 bases: TGTGCCAGCAGCGTAGAGACTAGCGGGAGCTATGAGCAGTTCTTC. Protein sequence: CASSVETSGSYEQFF.

A remark on this clone: Distinct nucleotide sequences in the sample also encode this CDR3. The chain is built from TRBV14 and TRBJ2-1; 8 nucleotides match TRBD2. Trimming at V came to 4 bases and at J to 3 bases, leaving 2 bases not matched to a gene. The CDR3 covers 14 residues. Germline lookup yields CDR1 SGHDN and CDR2 FVKESK. CDR3 residues: CASSLSGSYNEQFF. CDR3 sequence (DNA): TGTGCCAGCAGCCTGAGCGGGAGCTACAATGAGCAGTTCTTC.

This chain uses TRBV23-1 with TRBJ1-5; D is unresolved. TRBV23-1 is sorted into the ORF group, with uncertain function. V lost 2 bases and J 0 bases, leaving 11 bases between the germline ends. The CDR3 spans 16 residues. The CDR3 loop is CASSQTTEYSNQPQHF. For the CDR3, the DNA is TGCGCCAGCAGTCAAACAACAGAATATAGCAATCAGCCCCAGCATTTT.

The J gene is TRBJ2-1, the V gene TRBV7-9; 11 bases fit TRBD2. V shed 4 bases and J 3 bases; nucleotides not matched to a gene: 5. The CDR3 is 16 residues long. Germline assignment: CDR1 SEHNR and CDR2 FQNEAQ (reference sequence). The CDR3 bases are TGTGCCAGCAGCTCGCCGGGACTAGCGGACTACAATGAGCAGTTCTTC. It yields the protein CASSSPGLADYNEQFF.

CDR3 sequence (DNA): TGTGCCAGCAGCAAAGGGACAGTTAGCAATCAGCCCCAGCATTTT. This sequence encodes CASSKGTVSNQPQHF. The gene calls are TRBV11-2 and TRBJ1-5; 7 nucleotides align to TRBD1. The V segment lost 5 bases and the J segment 0 bases; nucleotides outside the gene matches: 4. CDR1 and CDR2 (germline): SGHAT, FQNNGV. This CDR3 region has 15 residues.